This T cell receptor beta chain was identified in a study of shared clonotypes between healthy human individuals. Per germline, CDR1 SGHRS and CDR2 YFSETQ. The CDR3 runs 14 residues. The ends were cut back, 0 bases at V and 7 bases at J, with 13 bases in the middle. Produced via immunoSEQ multiplex PCR; TCRdb's table is partial and in-frame only. Of roughly 1,000,000 clones listed, 70% to 80% are singletons. The specimen sequenced was memory CD4+ T cells from PBMCs. Subset of the sample: CD45RA-negative fraction. The receptor was derived from a young man in good health. Some clones in this sample may be carry-over from other donors' samples. This chain joins TRBV5-1 and TRBJ1-1; possibly TRBD1 for D (5 bases). The CDR3 DNA reads TGCGCCAGCAGCTTGGGTACTGGGGGAATTGAAGCTTTCTTT. It encodes CASSLGTGGIEAFF.